A selection of T cell receptor beta chains follows, all from one sample in a study of cytomegalovirus exposure and HLA in healthy donors. The repertoire was sequenced with immunoSEQ multiplex PCR; TCRdb's copy has only in-frame clones and lacks some. The specimen's table records about 58,000 clones. Sequenced: PBMCs. These receptors were obtained from a woman between 18 and 29 years old in good health and CMV-seronegative. Each CDR3 is given with its conserved first and last residue. Fields, in order: D gene, V gene, J gene, CDR3 DNA, CDR3 protein. D genes are given only for firm matches.

TRBD1,TRBV7-9,TRBJ2-2,TGTGCCACCACCGGACAGGGGAACACCGGGGAGCTGTTTTTT,CATTGQGNTGELFF
NA,TRBV2,TRBJ1-3,TGTGCCAGCAGTGAAGCCCCTTTAGGAGGAGGAGGAAACACCATATATTTT,CASSEAPLGGGGNTIYF
NA,TRBV27,TRBJ1-5,TGTGCCAGCATCACTGGACACGCCAATCAGCCCCAGCATTTT,CASITGHANQPQHF
NA,TRBV27,TRBJ2-1,TGTGCCAGCAGTTTATCCGGGGGATGGTACAATGAGCAGTTCTTC,CASSLSGGWYNEQFF
TRBD2,TRBV6-1,TRBJ2-7,TGTGCCAGCAGTGAAGACGGGGGGAGCGGCTCCTACGAGCAGTACTTC,CASSEDGGSGSYEQYF
NA,TRBV6-5,TRBJ1-1,TGTGCCAGCAGTTACTCGTCTCAGGGAAACACTGAAGCTTTCTTT,CASSYSSQGNTEAFF
NA,TRBV7-2,TRBJ2-1,TGTGCCAGCAACCCAGGAGGGGTCCGCAATGAGCAGTTCTTC,CASNPGGVRNEQFF
TRBD1,TRBV5-4,TRBJ2-7,TGTGCCAGCAGCCTTACAGGGGGCTCATCCTACGAGCAGTACTTC,CASSLTGGSSYEQYF
NA,TRBV4-2,TRBJ1-1,TGTGCCAGCAGCGCCCAAGAAGACAGCTCGACTGAAGCTTTCTTT,CASSAQEDSSTEAFF
NA,TRBV19,TRBJ2-2,TGTGCCAGTAGTATCGGGTCAGTTGCCCCCCCCGGGGAGCTGTTTTTT,CASSIGSVAPPGELFF
TRBD1,TRBV7-9,TRBJ2-2,TGTGCCAGCAGCTTGACCGGGACAGGGGCCGGGGAGCTGTTTTTT,CASSLTGTGAGELFF
NA,TRBV5-1,TRBJ2-7,TGCGCCAGCAGACCCCGCGCAGGACTCTACGAGCAGTACTTC,CASRPRAGLYEQYF
TRBD1,TRBV6-5,TRBJ1-2,TGTGCCAGCAGTAAATGGACAGGGGGAAATGGCTACACCTTC,CASSKWTGGNGYTF
TRBD1,TRBV30,TRBJ1-1,TGTGCCTGGTCCCCTATTCTTGGACAGGGAAAAATGAAGACTGAAGCTTTCTTT,CAWSPILGQGKMKTEAFF
TRBD1,TRBV15,TRBJ2-7,TGTGCCACCAGCAGAGCCCCGGGACAGGGGTACGAGCAGTACTTC,CATSRAPGQGYEQYF
NA,TRBV5-8,TRBJ1-1,TGTGCCAGCAGCTCGGTGGAGGGTCAAGCTTTCTTT,CASSSVEGQAFF
TRBD1,TRBV5-1,TRBJ2-3,TGCGCCAGCAGCTTACAGGGGCTCCCCACAGATACGCAGTATTTT,CASSLQGLPTDTQYF
NA,TRBV2,TRBJ1-3,TGTGCCACTACAACCCCAGGGTCCGCTGGAAACACCATATATTTT,CATTTPGSAGNTIYF
TRBD1,TRBV29-1,TRBJ1-4,TGCAGCGTTGTCGGGACAGGGAACGAAAAACTGTTTTTT,CSVVGTGNEKLFF
TRBD2,TRBV9,TRBJ2-1,TGTGCCAGCAGCGTCGGATCTAGCGGGGATAATGAGCAGTTCTTC,CASSVGSSGDNEQFF
TRBD1,TRBV5-1,TRBJ1-5,TGCGCCAGCAGCCACCTCTGGGCGGACAGGGGTTCGGATCAGCCCCAGCATTTT,CASSHLWADRGSDQPQHF
NA,TRBV15,TRBJ1-2,TGTGCCACCAGCTCATCGTCCAGAGTCAGAGGGTCGGATGGCTACACCTTC,CATSSSSRVRGSDGYTF
TRBD1,TRBV10-1,TRBJ2-7,TGCGCCAGCAGTGATTACGACAGGGACAGGAACGAGCAGTACTTC,CASSDYDRDRNEQYF
NA,TRBV7-2,TRBJ2-7,TGTGCCAGCAGCTTACAGGAGGGGGCATCGGGAGAGCAGTACTTC,CASSLQEGASGEQYF
TRBD1,TRBV6-5,TRBJ2-7,TGTGCCAGCAGTTACTCGCTGACAGGGAGCTCCGAGCAGTACTTC,CASSYSLTGSSEQYF
TRBD1,TRBV7-6,TRBJ1-4,TGTGCCAGCAGCCAAACGGGACAGGGGGCGCCTCAAAAACTGTTTTTT,CASSQTGQGAPQKLFF
TRBD1,TRBV30,TRBJ1-5,TGTGCCTGGAGTGCCGACAGGGGGCGCGGGGAGCCCCAGCATTTT,CAWSADRGRGEPQHF
NA,TRBV5-1,TRBJ2-2,TGCGCCAGCAGCTTCGATGGGGGGACGAACACCGGGGAGCTGTTTTTT,CASSFDGGTNTGELFF
NA,TRBV18,TRBJ2-7,TGTGCCAGCTCACCAGTAATTAGTCTCTACGAGCAGTACTTC,CASSPVISLYEQYF
NA,TRBV7-2,TRBJ2-7,TGTGCCAGCAGCTTAGCGAAGGGAGCAGAGCAGTACTTC,CASSLAKGAEQYF
TRBD1,TRBV2,TRBJ2-2,TGTGCCAGCCAACAACAGGGGATTTTGGCCGGGGAGCTGTTTTTT,CASQQQGILAGELFF
TRBD2,TRBV6-5,TRBJ2-4,TGTGCCAGCAGTTACGGACTAGCGGGAGCCAAAAACATTCAGTACTTC,CASSYGLAGAKNIQYF
TRBD2,TRBV4-2,TRBJ2-7,TGTGCCAGCAGCCAAGATTGGGATGGGGCGGGGGGCAACTACGAGCAGTACTTC,CASSQDWDGAGGNYEQYF
NA,TRBV6-5,TRBJ1-5,TGTGCCAGCAGCCGGACAGATAATCAGCCCCAGCATTTT,CASSRTDNQPQHF
NA,TRBV20-1,TRBJ1-2,TGCAGTGCTCTAAACAGGGAAGGCTACACCTTC,CSALNREGYTF
NA,TRBV5-4,TRBJ2-7,TGTGCCAGCAGCTTGGAGGCGGACAGTTACGAGCAGTACTTC,CASSLEADSYEQYF
NA,TRBV7-9,TRBJ2-2,TGTGCCAGCAGCCCAAAGGGGTACACCGGGGAGCTGTTTTTT,CASSPKGYTGELFF
TRBD2,TRBV4-2,TRBJ2-7,TGTGCCAGCAGCCAAGATTGGGATGGGGCGGGGGGCAACTACGAGCAGTACTTC,CASSQDWDGAGGNYEQYF